One T cell receptor (beta chain) is described in this entry. Antigen unknown. Some clones are missing from TCRdb's copy, which holds only in-frame ones; the method was immunoSEQ multiplex PCR. The sample lists 110,000 to 150,000 clones; 70% to 90% were seen once. CDR1 and CDR2 from the germline V gene are MNHEY and SMNVEV (reference sequence). V trimming: 8 bases; J trimming: 7 bases; junction bases outside the gene matches: 10. CDR3 length: 14 amino acids. This entry is derived from a study of T cell responses to AZD1222 COVID-19 vaccine. Findings and limits, study-wide: Spike-specific TCR depth and breadth grew after two AZD1222 doses. Close to half of all spike-specific TCRs reportedly target regions of the variants that are unmutated. Repertoires were collected only later (after the peak T cell response had occurred). In a largely white British group with more females than males, clonal diversity was possibly underestimated.

This clonotype originated in an adult in good health. This rearrangement joins TRBV27 to TRBJ1-2; 10 bases are a match to TRBD1. Source: peripheral blood, taken on day 0 of AZD1222 vaccination. The CDR3 loop reads CASLTRQGASGYTF. In DNA form, the CDR3 reads TGTGCCAGCCTGACGAGACAGGGGGCTTCTGGCTACACCTTC.